This TCR beta chain was identified in a study of T cells expressing NK-cell markers. CDR3 size: 13 residues. Germline CDR1 reads MNHNS; CDR2 reads SASEGT. TCRdb re-called the 5' RACE reads; every CDR3 protein appears as one record, without DNA. Reported are about 260,000 distinct CDR3 sequences; the ten largest clones contain about 4%. The sample was blood T cells: a sorted CD56 or NKG2C T cell subset, CD4+ or CD8+ T cells, or bulk PBMC T cells (not recorded which). The gene calls are TRBV6-1 and TRBJ1-2. The origin of this receptor is a woman between 18 and 75 years old in good health. This CDR3 reads CASSPGLPGGYTF.